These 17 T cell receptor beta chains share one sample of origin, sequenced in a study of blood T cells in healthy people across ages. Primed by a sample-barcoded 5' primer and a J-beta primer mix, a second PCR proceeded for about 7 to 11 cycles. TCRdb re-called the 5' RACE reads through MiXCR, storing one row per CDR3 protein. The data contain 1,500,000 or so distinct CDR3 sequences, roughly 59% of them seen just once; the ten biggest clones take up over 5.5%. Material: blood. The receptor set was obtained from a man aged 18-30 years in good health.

CDR3 amino acids: CASSYRGEYNEQFF. The CDR3 DNA reads TGTGCCAGCAGTTACCGGGGGGAGTACAATGAGCAGTTCTTC. The V and J genes are TRBV6-5 and TRBJ2-1; 7 bases align to TRBD2. CDR1 is MNHEY, CDR2 SVGAGI, per germline. Trimming at V came to 2 bases and at J to 4 bases, leaving 2 bases not matched to a gene. The CDR3 is 14 amino acids.

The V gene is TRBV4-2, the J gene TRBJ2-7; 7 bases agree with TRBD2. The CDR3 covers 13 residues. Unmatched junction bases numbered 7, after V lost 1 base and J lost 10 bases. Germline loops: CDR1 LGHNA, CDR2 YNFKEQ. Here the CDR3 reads CASSQGLAGGQYF. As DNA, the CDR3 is TGTGCCAGCAGCCAAGGACTAGCAGGAGGCCAGTACTTC.

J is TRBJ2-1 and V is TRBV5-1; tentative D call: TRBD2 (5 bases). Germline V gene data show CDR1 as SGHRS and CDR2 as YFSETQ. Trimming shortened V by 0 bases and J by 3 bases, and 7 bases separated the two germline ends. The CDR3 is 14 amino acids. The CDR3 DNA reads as TGCGCCAGCAGCTTGGAACTAGTCTACAATGAGCAGTTCTTC. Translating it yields CASSLELVYNEQFF.

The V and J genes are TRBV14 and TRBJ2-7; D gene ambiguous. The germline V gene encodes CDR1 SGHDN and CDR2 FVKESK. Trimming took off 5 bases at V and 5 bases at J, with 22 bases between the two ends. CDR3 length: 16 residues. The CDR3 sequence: CASSSGGRWTHHEQYF. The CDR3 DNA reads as TGTGCCAGCAGCTCAGGCGGAAGGTGGACCCACCACGAGCAGTACTTC.

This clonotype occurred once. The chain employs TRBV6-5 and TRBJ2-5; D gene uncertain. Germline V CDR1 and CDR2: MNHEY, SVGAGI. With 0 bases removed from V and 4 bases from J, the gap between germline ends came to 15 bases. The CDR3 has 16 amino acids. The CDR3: CASSYSGGEMGETQYF. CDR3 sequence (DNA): TGTGCCAGCAGTTACTCCGGCGGAGAGATGGGAGAGACCCAGTACTTC.

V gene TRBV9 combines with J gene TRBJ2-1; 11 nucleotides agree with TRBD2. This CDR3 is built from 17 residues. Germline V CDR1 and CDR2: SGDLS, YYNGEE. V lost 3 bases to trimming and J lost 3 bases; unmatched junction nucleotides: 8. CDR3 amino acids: CASSARLLAGGYNEQFF. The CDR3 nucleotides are TGTGCCAGCAGCGCCCGTCTCCTAGCGGGGGGCTACAATGAGCAGTTCTTC.

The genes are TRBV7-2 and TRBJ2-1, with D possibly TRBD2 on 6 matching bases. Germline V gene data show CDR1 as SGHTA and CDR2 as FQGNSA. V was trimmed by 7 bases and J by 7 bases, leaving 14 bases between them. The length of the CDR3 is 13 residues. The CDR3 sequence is CASNWGTRNEQFF. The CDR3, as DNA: TGTGCCAGCAACTGGGGGACTCGGAATGAGCAGTTCTTC.

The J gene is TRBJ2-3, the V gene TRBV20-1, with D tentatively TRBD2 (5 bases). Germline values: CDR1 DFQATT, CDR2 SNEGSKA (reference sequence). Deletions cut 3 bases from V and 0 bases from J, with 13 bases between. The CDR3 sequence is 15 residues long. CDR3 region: CSASNLARSTDTQYF. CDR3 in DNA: TGCAGTGCTAGCAATCTAGCCCGTAGCACAGATACGCAGTATTTT.

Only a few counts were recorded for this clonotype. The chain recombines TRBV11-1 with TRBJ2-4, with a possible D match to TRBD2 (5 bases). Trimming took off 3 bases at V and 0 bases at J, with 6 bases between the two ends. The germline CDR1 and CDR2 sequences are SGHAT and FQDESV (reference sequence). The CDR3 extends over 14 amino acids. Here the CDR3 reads CASSFRGAKNIQYF. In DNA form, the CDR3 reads TGTGCCAGCAGCTTCCGGGGAGCCAAAAACATTCAGTACTTC.

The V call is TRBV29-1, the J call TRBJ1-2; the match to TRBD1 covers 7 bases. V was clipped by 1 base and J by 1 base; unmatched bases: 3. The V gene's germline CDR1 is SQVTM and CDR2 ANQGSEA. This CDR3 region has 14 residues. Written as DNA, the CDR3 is TGCAGCGTTGAAGTGGCAGGGGGTAACTATGGCTACACCTTC. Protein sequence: CSVEVAGGNYGYTF.

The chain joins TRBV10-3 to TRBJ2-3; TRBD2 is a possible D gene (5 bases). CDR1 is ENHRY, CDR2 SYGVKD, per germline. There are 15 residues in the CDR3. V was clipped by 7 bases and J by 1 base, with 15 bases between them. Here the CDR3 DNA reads TGTGCCATCACCGGAACTAGGGCCCGCACAGATACGCAGTATTTT. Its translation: CAITGTRARTDTQYF.

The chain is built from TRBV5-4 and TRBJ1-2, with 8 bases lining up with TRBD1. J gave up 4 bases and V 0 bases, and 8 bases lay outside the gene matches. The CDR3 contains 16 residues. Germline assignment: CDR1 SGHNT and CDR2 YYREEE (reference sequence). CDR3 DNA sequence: TGTGCCAGCAGCTTGGATAGGACAGGGACATTCTATGGCTACACCTTC. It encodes CASSLDRTGTFYGYTF.

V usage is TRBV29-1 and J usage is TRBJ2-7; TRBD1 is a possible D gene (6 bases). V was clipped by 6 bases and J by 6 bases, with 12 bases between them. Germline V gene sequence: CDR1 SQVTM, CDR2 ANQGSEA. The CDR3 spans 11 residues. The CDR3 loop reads CSVATGPEQYF. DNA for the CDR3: TGCAGCGTGGCTACAGGGCCCGAGCAGTACTTC.

The CDR3: CASRRTDQPQHF. CDR3 DNA: TGTGCCAGCAGGAGGACGGACCAGCCCCAGCATTTT. The V call is TRBV6-5, the J call TRBJ1-5; D unclear. The CDR3 is 12 amino acids. CDR1 is MNHEY, CDR2 SVGAGI, per germline. V gave up 6 bases and J gave up 7 bases, with 10 bases separating them.

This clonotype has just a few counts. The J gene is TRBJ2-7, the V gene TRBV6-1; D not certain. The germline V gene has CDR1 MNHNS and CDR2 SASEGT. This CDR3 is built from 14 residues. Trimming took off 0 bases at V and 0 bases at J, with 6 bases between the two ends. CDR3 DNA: TGTGCCAGCAGTGAAGCGGGCGACTCCTACGAGCAGTACTTC. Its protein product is CASSEAGDSYEQYF.

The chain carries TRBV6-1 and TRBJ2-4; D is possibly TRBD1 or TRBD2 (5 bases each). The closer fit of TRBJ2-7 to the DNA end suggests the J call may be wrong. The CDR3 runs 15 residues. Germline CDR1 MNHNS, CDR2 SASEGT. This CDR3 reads CASRGPPGLVLEQYF. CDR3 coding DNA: TGTGCCAGCAGGGGACCTCCGGGCCTCGTGCTCGAGCAGTACTTC.

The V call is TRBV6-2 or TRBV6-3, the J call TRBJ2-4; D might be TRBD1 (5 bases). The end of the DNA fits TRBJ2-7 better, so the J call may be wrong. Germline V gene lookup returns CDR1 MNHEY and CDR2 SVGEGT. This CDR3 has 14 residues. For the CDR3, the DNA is TGTGCCAGCATCTTACCGGACACTCCCTACGAGCAGTACTTC. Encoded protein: CASILPDTPYEQYF.